Detailed here is one TCR beta chain. Its specificity is unknown. The record originates from a study of shared clonotypes between healthy human individuals. Study overall: Each donor's CD4 naive and CD4 memory cells filled three plates apiece, CD8 naive two, and CD8 memory one. General observations from the study: Memory subsets generally showed smaller estimated richness than naive subsets did.

Several immunoSEQ 96-well plates shared each subset's DNA, each plate a replicate. Study processing details: ImmunoSEQ gave junction-only sequences without quality scores, so filtering differed. Sequencing was performed with immunoSEQ multiplex PCR; in TCRdb, only in-frame clones are kept and a portion is missing. The DNA was the basis for D and trimming; V, J and clone size are from that table. The sample consists of around 1.1 million clones, roughly 74% of them appearing once. The V gene end was trimmed by 6 bases and the J gene end by 1 base; junction bases not matched to a gene: 7. The CDR3 length is 14 residues. Looked up from germline, CDR1 is SGHNT and CDR2 is YYREEE (reference sequence).

The chain links TRBV5-4 to TRBJ2-7, with 7 bases matching TRBD1. The origin of this receptor is a young man in good health. Some clones in this sample may be carry-over from other donors' samples. Sequencing input: memory CD4+ T cells from PBMCs. Subset in this sample: CD45RA-negative fraction. CDR3 DNA: TGTGCCAGCACCCGAATGACAGGGTCCTACGAGCAGTACTTC. Its translation: CASTRMTGSYEQYF. The whole variable domain, filled in from reference TRBV5-4 and TRBJ2-7, reads ETGVTQSPTHLIKTRGQQVTLRCSSQSGHNTVSWYQQALGQGPQFIFQYYREEENGRGNFPPRFSGLQFPNYSSELNVNALELDDSALYLCASTRMTGSYEQYFGPGTRLTVT.